In this sample, the clone carrying this TCR beta chain turned up once. This CDR3 has 13 residues. V lost 5 bases to trimming and J lost 2 bases; unmatched junction nucleotides: 1. Germline values: CDR1 SGHDN, CDR2 FVKESK. The data were taken from a study of control samples from healthy donors and cancer patients. Clones were read by immunoSEQ multiplex PCR, and TCRdb kept only the in-frame ones, dropping some. The repertoire holds about 120,000 clones, approximately 90% seen once, with 2% to 2.5% in the top ten. This receptor was identified in a woman in her seventies in good health. The chain has TRBV14 and TRBJ1-1; 8 bases fit TRBD1. Specimen: blood. The CDR3 sequence is CASSDRGNTEAFF. The CDR3 coding sequence is TGTGCCAGCAGCGACAGGGGTAACACTGAAGCTTTCTTT.